These 23 T cell receptor beta chains share one sample of origin, sequenced in a study of blood T cell repertoires in COVID-19. TCRdb's table, derived via immunoSEQ multiplex PCR, lists solely in-frame clones and lacks some. The sample records about 160,000 clones, roughly 83% being singletons. The sequenced sample consisted of peripheral blood. These receptors came from a woman aged 60 to 75 with acute or convalescent COVID-19.

The V call is TRBV3-1 (or the pseudogene TRBV3-2), the J call TRBJ2-1; D perhaps matches TRBD1 (6 bases). This CDR3 region has 20 residues. Looked up from germline, CDR1 is LGHDT and CDR2 is YNNKEL (reference sequence). Trimming left V 4 bases short and J 2 bases short, with 27 bases between. The CDR3 nucleotides are TGTGCCAGCAGCCTAAACCAAGCCGTCGTTCGCAGGGGCGCCTACAATGAGCAGTTCTTC. It translates to CASSLNQAVVRRGAYNEQFF.

The CDR3 DNA reads as TGTGCCAGCAGCTTGATCCCACTAGCCCCGGGAGACTACGAGCAGTACTTC. Protein sequence: CASSLIPLAPGDYEQYF. This chain links TRBV5-4 with TRBJ2-7; possible D gene TRBD2, 6 bases. The germline gives CDR1 SGHNT, CDR2 YYREEE (reference sequence). Trimming took off 1 base at V and 3 bases at J, with 20 bases between the two ends. There are 17 residues in the CDR3. Looking up the rest from reference TRBV5-4 and TRBJ2-7 gives the full variable domain: ETGVTQSPTHLIKTRGQQVTLRCSSQSGHNTVSWYQQALGQGPQFIFQYYREEENGRGNFPPRFSGLQFPNYSSELNVNALELDDSALYLCASSLIPLAPGDYEQYFGPGTRLTVT.

The V and J genes are TRBV7-3 and TRBJ2-5; 12 bases agree with TRBD1. Per germline, CDR1 SGHTA and CDR2 FQGTGA. CDR3 length: 16 amino acids. J lost 5 bases, V lost 4 bases, and 8 bases had no gene match. Here the CDR3 DNA reads TGTGCCAGCAGCTCTCCGGGACAGGGGGCGGGGGAGACCCAGTACTTC. Amino acid sequence: CASSSPGQGAGETQYF.

The chain couples TRBV7-8 to TRBJ2-3, with 10 nucleotides matching TRBD2. Germline-derived CDR1 and CDR2 are SGHVS and FQNEAQ. The length of the CDR3 is 18 residues. V lost 5 bases to trimming and J lost 0 bases; unmatched junction nucleotides: 11. The CDR3 loop is CASSPRSLAGVSTDTQYF. The CDR3 bases are TGTGCCAGCAGCCCGAGGTCGCTAGCGGGGGTTAGCACAGATACGCAGTATTTT.

V usage is TRBV7-9 and J usage is TRBJ1-2, with D unresolved. CDR3 length: 14 amino acids. V dropped 0 bases and J dropped 2 bases, with 7 bases sitting between them. The V gene's germline CDR1 is SEHNR and CDR2 FQNEAQ (reference sequence). In nucleotides, the CDR3 is TGTGCCAGCAGCTTAGCGCGGCAGAACTATGGCTACACCTTC. Translated, it gives CASSLARQNYGYTF.

This chain uses TRBV28 with TRBJ2-2, with D hard to call. V was shortened by 3 bases and J by 4 bases, with 21 bases between the two germline ends. Germline lookup yields CDR1 MDHEN and CDR2 SYDVKM. The length of the CDR3 is 18 residues. CDR3 DNA sequence: TGTGCCAGCAGTTTCTCCCTTAGTCGGCTTTCGGGCACCGGGGAGCTGTTTTTT. Its protein is CASSFSLSRLSGTGELFF.

V is TRBV2 and J is TRBJ2-7, with 10 bases identical to TRBD1. The germline gives CDR1 SNHLY, CDR2 FYNNEI. The ends lost 0 bases at V and 3 bases at J; junction bases unmatched: 11. The CDR3 contains 18 residues. CDR3 bases: TGTGCCAGCAGTGAAGCGCCCGGGACAGGGGTGGCCGGCTACGAGCAGTACTTC. This gives the protein CASSEAPGTGVAGYEQYF.

This CDR3 is CASSGVVGETQYF. The CDR3 nucleotides read TGTGCCAGCTCAGGGGTAGTGGGAGAGACCCAGTACTTC. The gene calls are TRBV28 and TRBJ2-5; perhaps TRBD1 as D (6 bases). The CDR3 length is 13 residues. Trimming removed 8 bases from V and 4 bases from J, with 14 bases in between. The germline V gene has CDR1 MDHEN and CDR2 SYDVKM.

This sequence joins TRBV7-2 and TRBJ2-2; 15 bases agree with TRBD2. There are 16 residues in the CDR3. V lost 5 bases, J lost 8 bases, and 6 bases stayed unmatched. Germline V lookup: CDR1 SGHTA, CDR2 FQGNSA. The DNA for the CDR3 is TGTGCCAGCAGCCCTGGACTAGCGGGGGGGTCTGGGGAGCTGTTTTTT. Its protein product is CASSPGLAGGSGELFF.

The chain couples TRBV5-1 to TRBJ1-1; 7 bases map to TRBD1. CDR1 is SGHRS, CDR2 YFSETQ, per germline. V lost 4 bases, J lost 3 bases, and 9 bases stayed unmatched. CDR3 length: 15 amino acids. CDR3 nucleotide sequence: TGCGCCAGCAGCCTGACCCCGGGACAGCACACTGAAGCTTTCTTT. Its protein product is CASSLTPGQHTEAFF. Supplemented by reference TRBV5-1 and TRBJ1-1, the full variable domain reads KAGVTQTPRYLIKTRGQQVTLSCSPISGHRSVSWYQQTPGQGLQFLFEYFSETQRNKGNFPGRFSGRQFSNSRSEMNVSTLELGDSALYLCASSLTPGQHTEAFFGQGTRLTVV.

CDR3 nucleotide sequence: TGTGCCAGCAGCTTAGGGGAGAAAACTGGAAACACCATATATTTT. Amino acid sequence: CASSLGEKTGNTIYF. V is TRBV7-9 and J is TRBJ1-3, with D unresolved. The CDR3 totals 15 residues. V lost 1 base and J lost 2, with 9 bases in between. CDR1 is SEHNR, CDR2 FQNEAQ, per germline (reference sequence).

The rearrangement joins TRBV18 to TRBJ1-4; D may be TRBD1 (6 bases). Germline V gene lookup returns CDR1 KGHSH and CDR2 LQKENI. V was trimmed by 2 bases and J by 4 bases, leaving 17 bases between them. This CDR3 spans 17 amino acids. In nucleotides, the CDR3 is TGTGCCAGCTCACCAGGGGGCCATCTCTCGGGTAATGAAAAACTGTTTTTT. This encodes CASSPGGHLSGNEKLFF.

The V call is TRBV6-5, the J call TRBJ1-2; D is possibly TRBD1 (6 bases). Germline CDR1 and CDR2: MNHEY and SVGAGI. V was clipped by 8 bases and J by 2 bases, with 15 bases between them. The CDR3 has 14 amino acids. The CDR3 DNA is TGTGCCAGCTCCAGGGACAATAGGAACTATGGCTACACCTTC. Its translation is CASSRDNRNYGYTF.

A note on this clone: A junction boundary mismatches the germline segment, possibly from a read error. The rearrangement joins TRBV7-8 to TRBJ2-2; 9 bases map to TRBD2. Germline CDR1 is SGHVS and CDR2 is FQNEAQ. The CDR3 runs 19 residues. CDR3 sequence reads: CATSPTPPRGGAGTGELFF. The CDR3 DNA follows: TGTGCCACCAGCCCTACCCCGCCTCGCGGGGGGGCGGGTACCGGGGAGCTGTTTTTT.

There are a few counts of this clone. The J gene is TRBJ2-7, the V gene TRBV30, with D perhaps TRBD2 (5 bases). In germline, CDR1 is GTSNPN, CDR2 SVGIG (reference sequence). The CDR3 has 15 amino acids. Trimming removed 0 bases from V and 2 bases from J, with 14 bases in between. This CDR3 reads CAWSVKGAKPYEQYF. In nucleotides, the CDR3 is TGTGCCTGGAGTGTAAAGGGAGCGAAACCCTACGAGCAGTACTTC. Filled out from reference TRBV30 and TRBJ2-7, the complete variable domain reads SQTIHQWPATLVQPVGSPLSLECTVEGTSNPNLYWYRQAAGRGLQLLFYSVGIGQISSEVPQNLSASRPQDRQFILSSKKLLLSDSGFYLCAWSVKGAKPYEQYFGPGTRLTVT.

The J gene is TRBJ2-5, the V gene TRBV7-8; D possibly corresponds to TRBD2 (6 bases). Between the trimmed V and J ends, which lost 2 bases and 5 bases, there was a span of 21 bases. The CDR3 extends over 17 amino acids. The V gene's germline CDR1 is SGHVS and CDR2 FQNEAQ. CDR3 loop: CASSLFQVGGPWETQYF. The CDR3 bases are TGTGCCAGCAGCTTATTTCAGGTCGGGGGTCCTTGGGAGACCCAGTACTTC.

The rearrangement links TRBV9 to TRBJ2-3; TRBD1 matches at 7 bases. The germline V gene encodes CDR1 SGDLS and CDR2 YYNGEE. CDR3 length: 13 residues. After removal of 2 bases from V and 6 bases from J, the junction contained 3 bases not matched to a gene. CDR3 loop: CASSVKGADTQYF. The CDR3 nucleotides read TGTGCCAGCAGCGTTAAGGGGGCCGATACGCAGTATTTT.

The table lists this clone with a count of one. The chain recombines TRBV7-9 with TRBJ2-2, with 7 bases that match TRBD2. The germline V gene encodes CDR1 SEHNR and CDR2 FQNEAQ (reference sequence). The CDR3 loop spans 14 amino acids. CDR3 loop: CADRGGRDPGELFF. In DNA, the CDR3 is TGTGCAGACCGAGGAGGGAGGGATCCCGGGGAGCTGTTTTTT.

The chain links TRBV28 to TRBJ2-2; D is possibly TRBD2 (6 bases). V lost 5 bases, J lost 5 bases, and 12 bases lay in between. The germline gives CDR1 MDHEN, CDR2 SYDVKM. The CDR3 sequence is 14 residues long. The CDR3 is CASSQVRGTGELFF. In nucleotides, the CDR3 is TGTGCCAGCAGTCAGGTCCGGGGGACCGGGGAGCTGTTTTTT.

V usage is TRBV15 and J usage is TRBJ2-5; the D is unclear. CDR1 is LNHNV and CDR2 is YYDKDF in the germline V gene (reference sequence). V dropped 3 bases and J dropped 5 bases, with 10 bases sitting between them. The length of the CDR3 is 13 residues. Written as DNA, the CDR3 is TGTGCCACCAGCAGTGGGCCCATTGAGACCCAGTACTTC. This gives the protein CATSSGPIETQYF.

The rearrangement links TRBV10-3 to TRBJ1-1; D may be TRBD1 (6 bases). The CDR3 spans 14 residues. Germline-derived CDR1 and CDR2 are ENHRY and SYGVKD. Trimming took off 4 bases at V and 6 bases at J, with 15 bases between the two ends. The DNA of the CDR3 is TGTGCCATCAGTGGGCCAGGGGTTGAGGCTGAAGCTTTCTTT. Residues: CAISGPGVEAEAFF.

The chain uses TRBV7-3 and TRBJ2-3; D gene ambiguous. This CDR3 spans 13 amino acids. Trimming shortened V by 5 bases and J by 1 base, and 7 bases separated the two germline ends. Germline assignment: CDR1 SGHTA and CDR2 FQGTGA. The CDR3 DNA follows: TGTGCCAGCAGCGTGCCGGGCACAGATACGCAGTATTTT. This translates into CASSVPGTDTQYF.

The DNA for the CDR3 is TGCAGTCCAACCCAGGGAGATACGCAGTATTTT. It translates to CSPTQGDTQYF. The rearrangement links TRBV20-1 to TRBJ2-3; weak D call: TRBD1 (5 bases). Trimming left V 8 bases short and J 5 bases short, with 11 bases between. The CDR3 has 11 residues. Germline loops: CDR1 DFQATT, CDR2 SNEGSKA (reference sequence).